The 12 T cell receptor beta chains below all came from one sample that was sequenced in a study of shared clonotypes between healthy human individuals. Assay: immunoSEQ multiplex PCR; the TCRdb copy retains only in-frame clones and omits some. The data hold about 380,000 clones, with 96% observed a single time. The sequencing sample was made of memory CD8+ T cells sorted from blood. Subset: CD45RO+ cells pooled with CCR7-negative TemRA cells. The receptors shown here come from a man aged 25-45 years in good health.

The chain uses TRBV15 and TRBJ2-7; the D is unclear. CDR1 is LNHNV, CDR2 YYDKDF, per germline (reference sequence). The germline V and J ends were trimmed by 1 base and 4 bases, with 8 bases remaining between them. This CDR3 is built from 13 residues. CDR3 amino acids: CATSRAPSYEQYF. For the CDR3, the DNA is TGTGCCACCAGCAGAGCCCCATCTTACGAGCAGTACTTC.

This chain links TRBV28 with TRBJ1-2, with 9 bases aligning to TRBD1. With 6 bases clipped from V and 6 bases from J, the junction kept 8 bases outside the gene matches. CDR3 length: 14 residues. Germline loops: CDR1 MDHEN, CDR2 SYDVKM. DNA for the CDR3: TGTGCCAGCAGGCCCACAGGGGGCAGGGATGGCTACACCTTC. Translated: CASRPTGGRDGYTF.

As for this clone: Other DNA sequences within the sample encode an identical CDR3. This chain connects TRBV5-1 to TRBJ1-2, with D unclear. This CDR3 spans 13 amino acids. Germline values: CDR1 SGHRS, CDR2 YFSETQ. Trimming pared 0 bases from V and 7 bases from J, leaving 10 bases between. CDR3 coding DNA: TGCGCCAGCAGCTTGGAAGGGAGCTCTGGCTACACCTTC. Residues: CASSLEGSSGYTF. The whole variable domain, filled in from reference TRBV5-1 and TRBJ1-2, reads KAGVTQTPRYLIKTRGQQVTLSCSPISGHRSVSWYQQTPGQGLQFLFEYFSETQRNKGNFPGRFSGRQFSNSRSEMNVSTLELGDSALYLCASSLEGSSGYTFGSGTRLTVV.

This chain joins TRBV6-5 and TRBJ2-3, with a possible D match to TRBD2 (5 bases). This CDR3 contains 14 residues. V was pared by 0 bases and J by 5 bases, with 9 bases between. The germline CDR1 and CDR2 sequences are MNHEY and SVGAGI. CDR3 DNA: TGTGCCAGCAGTTACTCGGGAGCAGAAGATACGCAGTATTTT. Protein product: CASSYSGAEDTQYF.

V and J are TRBV21-1 and TRBJ2-1. TRBV21-1 is a pseudogene locus. CDR3 length: 18 residues. The CDR3 DNA reads TGTGCCAGCATCCCTGGGGGTCTGGAGCGGAGCTCCTACAATGAGCAGTTCTTC. Protein sequence: CASIPGGLERSSYNEQFF.

The V gene is TRBV6-1, the J gene TRBJ1-5, with unresolved D. Germline lookup yields CDR1 MNHNS and CDR2 SASEGT. Between the trimmed V and J ends, which lost 3 bases and 1 base, there was a span of 4 bases. The CDR3 is 13 amino acids. The chain's CDR3 is CASSDASNQPQHF. Written as DNA, the CDR3 is TGTGCCAGCAGTGACGCCAGCAATCAGCCCCAGCATTTT.

This CDR3 is CASSLRTDTQYF. Here the CDR3 DNA reads TGTGCCAGCAGTCTCCGCACAGATACGCAGTATTTT. The V gene is TRBV27, the J gene TRBJ2-3; D remains unclear. CDR3 length: 12 residues. CDR1 and CDR2 (germline): MNHEY, SMNVEV (reference sequence). V gave up 5 bases and J gave up 1 base, with 4 bases separating them.

The chain employs TRBV19 and TRBJ1-5; D is ambiguous. CDR1 LNHDA and CDR2 SQIVND come from the germline V gene (reference sequence). The CDR3 loop spans 15 amino acids. V was shortened by 1 base and J by 0 bases, with 7 bases between the two germline ends. CDR3 DNA sequence: TGTGCCAGTAGTATAGCCAGGTATAGCAATCAGCCCCAGCATTTT. Protein sequence: CASSIARYSNQPQHF.

V is TRBV29-1 and J is TRBJ2-3, with unresolved D. Trimming shortened V by 1 base and J by 4 bases, and 3 bases separated the two germline ends. The germline V gene encodes CDR1 SQVTM and CDR2 ANQGSEA. The CDR3 has 11 amino acids. The DNA of the CDR3 is TGCAGCGTTGAAGCGGCAGATACGCAGTATTTT. Translated, it gives CSVEAADTQYF.

This clone has only one observation. This chain joins TRBV5-1 and TRBJ1-2; no definite D call. CDR1 and CDR2 from the germline V gene are SGHRS and YFSETQ. This CDR3 is 13 amino acids long. V was trimmed by 3 bases and J by 5 bases, leaving 11 bases between them. CDR3 bases: TGCGCCAGCAGCTGGGAGGGTCCATATGGCTACACCTTC. Translation gives CASSWEGPYGYTF.

The V and J genes are TRBV5-1 and TRBJ2-7; D is uncertain. Looked up from germline, CDR1 is SGHRS and CDR2 is YFSETQ. This CDR3 has 15 amino acids. V gave up 1 base and J gave up 5 bases, with 16 bases separating them. The CDR3 DNA follows: TGCGCCAGCAGCTTGACCTCGGGCTCGGTCAACGAGCAGTACTTC. It yields the protein CASSLTSGSVNEQYF.

The chain has TRBV5-4 and TRBJ2-5, with 8 bases lining up with TRBD1. V trimming: 1 base; J trimming: 5 bases; junction bases outside the gene matches: 4. In germline, CDR1 is SGHNT, CDR2 YYREEE (reference sequence). The CDR3 has 14 residues. The CDR3 region has the DNA TGTGCCAGCAGCTTGCAGGGGGCGAGGGAGACCCAGTACTTC. Protein sequence: CASSLQGARETQYF.